Shown below are 29 T cell receptor beta chains from a single sample sequenced in a study of T-cell reconstitution after alpha-beta-depleted transplantation in children. Preparation of the TCRbeta library used unique molecular identifiers. TCRdb analysed the PCR reads with MiXCR anew, one entry per CDR3 protein. The repertoire has hundreds of thousands of distinct CDR3 sequences, about 11% of them found once; the top ten carry approximately 2%. The material sequenced was PBMCs, taken before TCRalphabeta/CD19-depleted stem cell transplant. These receptors came from a child younger than 10 with inherited bone marrow failure, due to receive a stem cell transplant.

At least ten counts were recorded for this clonotype. V gene TRBV12-3 or TRBV12-4 combines with J gene TRBJ1-1; no clear D gene. This CDR3 is 12 amino acids long. V gave up 6 bases and J gave up 1 base, with 6 bases separating them. CDR3 in DNA: TGTGCCAGCAGACCAGAGAACACTGAAGCTTTCTTT. It encodes CASRPENTEAFF.

This clonotype was counted many times. The chain links TRBV3-1 to TRBJ1-1; 10 bases align to TRBD1. J lost 4 bases, V lost 1 base, and 0 bases had no gene match. Looked up from germline, CDR1 is LGHDT and CDR2 is YNNKEL (reference sequence). The CDR3 has 14 residues. DNA for the CDR3: TGTGCCAGCAGCCAAGGGACAGGGGGCACTGAAGCTTTCTTT. Protein: CASSQGTGGTEAFF.

This clonotype showed up many times. The genes are TRBV11-1 and TRBJ2-1; 10 bases fit TRBD2. The germline CDR1 and CDR2 sequences are SGHAT and FQDESV (reference sequence). V gave up 1 base and J gave up 0 bases; unmatched junction bases: 9. This CDR3 has 19 amino acids. CDR3 nucleotides: TGTGCCAGCAGCTTAGTTATCCGTACTAGCGGGGCCTCCTACAATGAGCAGTTCTTC. As protein: CASSLVIRTSGASYNEQFF.

This clonotype was picked up many times. The chain employs TRBV7-9 and TRBJ2-1; 8 nucleotides match TRBD2. The CDR3 contains 16 residues. The junction had 12 bases not matched to a gene; V was cut back by 2 bases and J by 9 bases. Germline assignment: CDR1 SEHNR and CDR2 FQNEAQ (reference sequence). CDR3 sequence reads: CASSLQREGAMGEQFF. CDR3 bases: TGTGCCAGCAGCTTACAACGGGAGGGAGCGATGGGTGAGCAGTTCTTC.

At least ten counts were recorded for this clonotype. The chain employs TRBV10-2 and TRBJ2-1; 12 nucleotides agree with TRBD2. The CDR3 is made up of 18 amino acids. Germline V gene sequence: CDR1 WSHSY, CDR2 SAAADI. Trimming at V came to 3 bases and at J to 3 bases, leaving 9 bases not matched to a gene. CDR3 protein: CASSEWGTSGPHYNEQFF. The CDR3 coding sequence is TGCGCCAGCAGTGAATGGGGGACTAGCGGGCCCCACTACAATGAGCAGTTCTTC.

In its sample, this clonotype was seen a few times. The chain has TRBV19 and TRBJ2-1, with TRBD1 matching over 10 bases. Germline CDR1 is LNHDA and CDR2 is SQIVND (reference sequence). After removal of 6 bases from V and 3 bases from J, the junction contained 5 bases not matched to a gene. CDR3 length: 15 amino acids. In DNA form, the CDR3 reads TGTGCCAGTAGCTCCGGGACAGGGGTCTACAATGAGCAGTTCTTC. Amino acid sequence: CASSSGTGVYNEQFF.

Only a few counts were recorded for this clonotype. The J gene is TRBJ2-7, the V gene TRBV7-9; 9 bases agree with TRBD1. CDR1 is SEHNR, CDR2 FQNEAQ, per germline (reference sequence). V was clipped by 6 bases and J by 5 bases; unmatched bases: 8. The CDR3 totals 14 residues. CDR3 nucleotides: TGTGCCAGCAGAGCCGGGACAGGGACCCACGAGCAGTACTTC. It specifies CASRAGTGTHEQYF.

Notes on this clonotype: Its ends do not fully match the called genes, so a read error is possible. The rearrangement links TRBV30 to TRBJ2-1; D is unclear. The length of the CDR3 is 13 residues. Germline CDR1 and CDR2: GTSNPN and SVGIG (reference sequence). The CDR3 is CGWSVGSPNEQFF. The DNA of the CDR3 is TGTGGCTGGAGTGTAGGGTCCCCCAATGAGCAGTTCTTC.

This chain uses TRBV6-2 or TRBV6-3 with TRBJ2-6, with 12 bases fitting TRBD2. Germline V CDR1 and CDR2: MNHEY, SVGEGT. The J segment lost 0 bases and the V segment lost 9 bases, leaving 15 bases of the junction unmatched. CDR3 length: 20 residues. The CDR3: CASSLPSRLAGVSGANVLTF. The CDR3 DNA reads TGTGCCAGTTCCCTCCCCTCTCGACTAGCGGGAGTCTCTGGGGCCAACGTCCTGACTTTC.

In its sample, this clonotype was seen many times. J is TRBJ2-5 and V is TRBV4-3; 7 nucleotides agree with TRBD2. CDR1 and CDR2 (germline): LGHNA, YSLEER. The CDR3 is made up of 17 amino acids. Trimming at V came to 0 bases and at J to 2 bases, leaving 9 bases not matched to a gene. CDR3 in DNA: TGCGCCAGCAGCCAAGAACCCGCGGGAGAGGGGCAAGAGACCCAGTACTTC. This encodes CASSQEPAGEGQETQYF.

This clonotype was observed many times. The chain has TRBV5-1 and TRBJ2-1; 9 bases align to TRBD2. Trimming removed 6 bases from V and 7 bases from J; junction bases left unmatched: 11. In germline, CDR1 is SGHRS, CDR2 YFSETQ. The CDR3 totals 15 residues. CDR3 in amino acids: CASNPLAGGPNEQFF. The CDR3 nucleotides are TGCGCCAGCAACCCCCTTGCGGGAGGGCCGAATGAGCAGTTCTTC.

This clonotype was observed at least ten times. The J gene is TRBJ2-2, the V gene TRBV27; 8 bases map to TRBD2. Trimming at V came to 2 bases and at J to 4 bases, leaving 6 bases not matched to a gene. Germline V gene lookup returns CDR1 MNHEY and CDR2 SMNVEV (reference sequence). This CDR3 spans 16 amino acids. In DNA, the CDR3 is TGTGCCAGCAGTTTAGTCTCTGCGGGAGGCACCGGGGAGCTGTTTTTT. It is translated as CASSLVSAGGTGELFF.

This clonotype has ten or more counts. The chain recombines TRBV15 with TRBJ1-5, with D perhaps matching TRBD1 (5 bases). Trimming stripped 2 bases from V and 2 bases from J, with 16 bases between. This CDR3 has 17 residues. In germline, CDR1 is LNHNV, CDR2 YYDKDF (reference sequence). CDR3 region: CATSRTWRGAGNQPQHF. CDR3 coding DNA: TGTGCCACCAGCAGAACTTGGAGGGGCGCGGGCAATCAGCCCCAGCATTTT.

There are many counts of this clonotype. The DNA of the CDR3 is TGCAGCGTTGAAGATCTTGCTAGCGGGAGTGAATACGAGCAGTACTTC. It translates to CSVEDLASGSEYEQYF. The chain carries TRBV29-1 and TRBJ2-7; TRBD2 aligns across 10 bases. The CDR3 runs to 16 residues. CDR1 and CDR2 (germline): SQVTM, ANQGSEA. The V segment lost 0 bases and the J segment 4 bases; nucleotides outside the gene matches: 9.

This clonotype was picked up many times. The rearrangement uses TRBV28 and TRBJ2-4; D call uncertain. Between the trimmed V and J ends, which lost 1 base and 0 bases, there was a span of 10 bases. The CDR3 sequence is 16 residues long. Per germline, CDR1 MDHEN and CDR2 SYDVKM. The CDR3 protein is CASSLSGPPAKNIQYF. The CDR3 DNA sequence: TGTGCCAGCAGTTTATCCGGGCCCCCAGCCAAAAACATTCAGTACTTC.

This clonotype was picked up many times. The V gene is TRBV12-3 or TRBV12-4, the J gene TRBJ2-2, with 7 bases that match TRBD1. CDR3 length equals 14 residues. The V gene end was trimmed by 5 bases and the J gene end by 4 bases; junction bases not matched to a gene: 4. The CDR3 region is CASSRSGGTGELFF. The CDR3 region has the DNA TGTGCCAGCAGTCGGTCAGGGGGCACCGGGGAGCTGTTTTTT.

This clonotype appeared many times. At one end, the junction sequence differs from germline, possibly due to a read error. V gene TRBV5-1 combines with J gene TRBJ2-7; D perhaps matches TRBD1 (6 bases). The germline CDR1 and CDR2 sequences are SGHRS and YFSETQ. The CDR3 runs 17 residues. In nucleotides, the CDR3 is TGCGCCAGCATCTTGTCGTTGCAGGGGCCACTTACCTACGAGCAGTACTTC. Translated: CASILSLQGPLTYEQYF.

This clonotype was counted at least ten times. The V call is TRBV5-1, the J call TRBJ2-2; D may be TRBD1 or TRBD2 (5 bases each). The CDR3 sequence is 15 residues long. Germline V CDR1 and CDR2: SGHRS, YFSETQ. V lost 2 bases and J 6 bases, leaving 14 bases between the germline ends. In DNA form, the CDR3 reads TGCGCCAGCAGCTTACGGCCTCGGGGCTCCGGGGAGCTGTTTTTT. It codes for CASSLRPRGSGELFF. Complete variable domain (other parts from reference TRBV5-1 and TRBJ2-2): KAGVTQTPRYLIKTRGQQVTLSCSPISGHRSVSWYQQTPGQGLQFLFEYFSETQRNKGNFPGRFSGRQFSNSRSEMNVSTLELGDSALYLCASSLRPRGSGELFFGEGSRLTVL.

In its sample, this clonotype was seen many times. The chain uses TRBV4-3 and TRBJ2-7; TRBD1 matches 8 bases. V trimming: 4 bases; J trimming: 6 bases; junction bases outside the gene matches: 5. Germline V gene data show CDR1 as LGHNA and CDR2 as YSLEER. The CDR3 is 13 residues long. DNA for the CDR3: TGCGCCAGCAGCCGCGGACAGGGACGCGAGCAGTACTTC. This encodes CASSRGQGREQYF.

This clonotype was observed a handful of times. The genes are TRBV12-3 or TRBV12-4 and TRBJ2-5, with 10 bases aligning to TRBD2. The V gene end was trimmed by 0 bases and the J gene end by 4 bases; junction bases not matched to a gene: 5. The CDR3 has 16 amino acids. The CDR3 loop reads CASSLAASGRAETQYF. The CDR3 nucleotides are TGTGCCAGCAGTTTAGCGGCTAGCGGGAGAGCAGAGACCCAGTACTTC.

This clonotype was detected many times. The rearrangement joins TRBV28 to TRBJ1-6; maybe TRBD1 (5 bases). Germline CDR1 MDHEN, CDR2 SYDVKM. The CDR3 extends over 17 amino acids. The ends were cut back, 4 bases at V and 7 bases at J, with 20 bases in the middle. The CDR3 sequence: CASSYPNGDGWNSPLHF. Written as DNA, the CDR3 is TGTGCCAGCAGTTACCCTAACGGGGACGGATGGAATTCACCCCTCCACTTT.

This clonotype was seen a few times. The rearrangement links TRBV20-1 to TRBJ2-5, with a possible D match to TRBD1 (5 bases). The CDR3 consists of 13 residues. V shed 5 bases and J shed 7 bases, with 17 bases lying between them. From germline, CDR1 is DFQATT and CDR2 SNEGSKA (reference sequence). The CDR3 region is CSAPRDSRRTQYF. CDR3 nucleotides: TGCAGTGCTCCCCGAGACAGTCGTCGGACCCAGTACTTC.

This clonotype was observed at least ten times. The CDR3 loop is CASRPDSHYEQYF. CDR3 nucleotide sequence: TGTGCCAGCAGGCCGGACTCTCACTACGAGCAGTACTTC. V is TRBV12-3 or TRBV12-4 and J is TRBJ2-7; D may be TRBD2 (5 bases). The CDR3 is 13 amino acids. With 6 bases removed from V and 3 bases from J, the gap between germline ends came to 12 bases.

The V call is TRBV25-1, the J call TRBJ1-1, with 7 bases aligning to TRBD1. After removal of 8 bases from V and 6 bases from J, the junction contained 9 bases not matched to a gene. This CDR3 is built from 13 residues. The germline V gene encodes CDR1 MGHDK and CDR2 SYGVNS. CDR3 region: CASRITGDAEAFF. CDR3 DNA: TGTGCCAGCCGCATTACAGGGGACGCTGAAGCTTTCTTT.

The rearrangement joins TRBV4-1 to TRBJ2-1, with 11 bases fitting TRBD2. Germline V gene data show CDR1 as MGHRA and CDR2 as YSYEKL. The CDR3 length is 15 residues. Trimming at V came to 2 bases and at J to 5 bases, leaving 2 bases not matched to a gene. The CDR3 nucleotides read TGCGCCAGCAGCCAACCACTAGCGGGAGACAATGAGCAGTTCTTC. It specifies CASSQPLAGDNEQFF.

The CDR3 protein is CASSGTHNEQFF. In DNA form, the CDR3 reads TGTGCCAGCAGTGGGACTCACAATGAGCAGTTCTTC. The V call is TRBV4-2, the J call TRBJ2-1, with D possibly TRBD2 on 6 matching bases. The CDR3 is made up of 12 amino acids. Looked up from germline, CDR1 is LGHNA and CDR2 is YNFKEQ. The V gene lost 6 bases and the J gene lost 5 bases, with 8 bases spanning the gap.

This clonotype has more than one count but fewer than ten. V is TRBV7-9 and J is TRBJ2-1, with 10 nucleotides matching TRBD2. The trim removed 5 bases at V and 8 bases at J, leaving 12 bases unmatched. CDR3 size: 16 residues. Germline CDR1 and CDR2: SEHNR and FQNEAQ (reference sequence). The CDR3 loop is CASSPSGSGRADEQFF. CDR3 DNA sequence: TGTGCCAGCAGCCCTTCAGGGAGCGGGAGGGCCGATGAGCAGTTCTTC.

At least ten counts were recorded for this clonotype. The chain employs TRBV20-1 and TRBJ1-1, with D perhaps matching TRBD1 (5 bases). V lost 3 bases and J 0 bases, leaving 17 bases between the germline ends. Germline V gene sequence: CDR1 DFQATT, CDR2 SNEGSKA (reference sequence). The CDR3 has 16 residues. This CDR3 is CSASNQGTDLNTEAFF. Here the CDR3 DNA reads TGCAGTGCTAGTAATCAGGGTACGGATTTGAACACTGAAGCTTTCTTT.

This clonotype has a count of ten or more. The chain employs TRBV15 and TRBJ2-7; D tentatively reads TRBD1 or TRBD2 (5 bases each). Between the trimmed V and J ends, which lost 8 bases and 0 bases, there was a span of 14 bases. Germline lookup yields CDR1 LNHNV and CDR2 YYDKDF (reference sequence). This CDR3 contains 14 residues. CDR3 residues: CATAVSGPSYEQYF. CDR3 in DNA: TGTGCCACCGCCGTATCGGGGCCCTCCTACGAGCAGTACTTC.